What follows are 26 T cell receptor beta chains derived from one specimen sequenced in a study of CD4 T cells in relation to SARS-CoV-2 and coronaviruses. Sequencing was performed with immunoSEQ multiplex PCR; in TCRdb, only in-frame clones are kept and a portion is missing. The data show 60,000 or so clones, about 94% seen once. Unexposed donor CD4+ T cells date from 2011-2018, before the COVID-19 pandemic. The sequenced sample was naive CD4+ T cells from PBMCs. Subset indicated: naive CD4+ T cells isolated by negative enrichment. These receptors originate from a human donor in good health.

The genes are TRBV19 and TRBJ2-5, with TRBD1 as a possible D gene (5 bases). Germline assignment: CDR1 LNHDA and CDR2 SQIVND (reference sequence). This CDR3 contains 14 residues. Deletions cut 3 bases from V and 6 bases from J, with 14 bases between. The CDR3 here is CASSMEGARKTQYF. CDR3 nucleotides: TGTGCCAGTAGTATGGAAGGGGCACGAAAGACCCAGTACTTC.

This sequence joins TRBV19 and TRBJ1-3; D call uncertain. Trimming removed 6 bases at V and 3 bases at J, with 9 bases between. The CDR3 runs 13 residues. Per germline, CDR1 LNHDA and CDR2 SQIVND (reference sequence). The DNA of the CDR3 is TGTGCCAGTAGCTTCTATGGTGGAAACACCATATATTTT. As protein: CASSFYGGNTIYF.

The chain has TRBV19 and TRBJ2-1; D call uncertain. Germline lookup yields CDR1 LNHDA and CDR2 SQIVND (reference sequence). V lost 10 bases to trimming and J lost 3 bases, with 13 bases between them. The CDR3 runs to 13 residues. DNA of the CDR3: TGTGCCACCGGTTCCCCCCACTACAATGAGCAGTTCTTC. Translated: CATGSPHYNEQFF.

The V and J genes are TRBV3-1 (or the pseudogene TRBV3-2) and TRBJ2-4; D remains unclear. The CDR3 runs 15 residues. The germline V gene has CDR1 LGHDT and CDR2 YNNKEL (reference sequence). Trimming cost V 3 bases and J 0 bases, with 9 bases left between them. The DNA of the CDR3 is TGTGCCAGCAGCCATGTCAGTCTAGCCAAAAACATTCAGTACTTC. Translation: CASSHVSLAKNIQYF.

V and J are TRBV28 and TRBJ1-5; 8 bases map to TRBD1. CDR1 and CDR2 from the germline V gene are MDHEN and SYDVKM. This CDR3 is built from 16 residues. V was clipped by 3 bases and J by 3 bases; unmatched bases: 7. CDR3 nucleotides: TGTGCCAGCAGTTTCCCCGGGACAGGTATCAATCAGCCCCAGCATTTT. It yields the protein CASSFPGTGINQPQHF.

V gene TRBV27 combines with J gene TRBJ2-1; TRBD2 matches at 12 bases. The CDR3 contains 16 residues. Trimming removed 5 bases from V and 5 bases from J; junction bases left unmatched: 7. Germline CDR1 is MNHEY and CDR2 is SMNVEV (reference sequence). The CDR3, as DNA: TGTGCCAGCAGTAGGGGCGGACTAGCGGGGAACAATGAGCAGTTCTTC. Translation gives CASSRGGLAGNNEQFF.

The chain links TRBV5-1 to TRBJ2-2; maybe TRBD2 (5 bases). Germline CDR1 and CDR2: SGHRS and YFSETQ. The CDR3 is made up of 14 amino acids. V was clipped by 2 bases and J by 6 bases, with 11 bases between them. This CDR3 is CASSFEGSPGELFF. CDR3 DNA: TGCGCCAGCAGCTTTGAGGGTTCCCCCGGGGAGCTGTTTTTT.

The CDR3: CASNEGGAGPSTDTQYF. The DNA for the CDR3 is TGTGCCAGCAACGAGGGGGGGGCGGGACCTAGCACAGATACGCAGTATTTT. The chain combines TRBV28 with TRBJ2-3; tentatively, D is TRBD2 (7 bases). Trimming took 7 bases from V and 0 from J, leaving 20 bases between them. The CDR3 spans 17 residues. CDR1 and CDR2 from the germline V gene are MDHEN and SYDVKM.

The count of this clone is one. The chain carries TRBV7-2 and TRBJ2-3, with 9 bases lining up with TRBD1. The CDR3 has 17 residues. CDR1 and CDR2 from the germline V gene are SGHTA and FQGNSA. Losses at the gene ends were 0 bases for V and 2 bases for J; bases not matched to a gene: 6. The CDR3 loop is CASSLADRGSTTDTQYF. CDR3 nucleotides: TGTGCCAGCAGCTTAGCGGACAGGGGATCCACCACAGATACGCAGTATTTT.

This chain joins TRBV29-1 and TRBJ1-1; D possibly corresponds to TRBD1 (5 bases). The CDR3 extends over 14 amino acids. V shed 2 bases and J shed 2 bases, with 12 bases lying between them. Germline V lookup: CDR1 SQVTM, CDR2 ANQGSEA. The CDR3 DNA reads TGCAGCGTTGAAAGCAGGGCCGGTAACACTGAAGCTTTCTTT. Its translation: CSVESRAGNTEAFF.

The CDR3 DNA is TGTGCCAGTTCTAGGGGAAGCAGCTACAATGAGCAGTTCTTC. Protein: CASSRGSSYNEQFF. V and J are TRBV13 and TRBJ2-1; possibly TRBD1 for D (5 bases). V shed 9 bases and J shed 3 bases, with 15 bases lying between them. This CDR3 has 14 residues. Germline values: CDR1 PRHDT, CDR2 FYEKMQ (reference sequence).

CDR3 in amino acids: CASSQAGQSNQPQHF. In DNA form, the CDR3 reads TGTGCCAGCAGCCAAGCCGGACAGTCCAATCAGCCCCAGCATTTT. The chain links TRBV4-2 to TRBJ1-5; maybe TRBD1 (6 bases). The V and J ends lost 1 base and 3 bases respectively, with 10 bases between them. This CDR3 has 15 amino acids. CDR1 LGHNA and CDR2 YNFKEQ come from the germline V gene.

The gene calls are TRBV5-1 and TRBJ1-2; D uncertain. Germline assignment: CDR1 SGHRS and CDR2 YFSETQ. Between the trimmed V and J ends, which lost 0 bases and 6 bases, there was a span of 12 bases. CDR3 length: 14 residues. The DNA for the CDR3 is TGCGCCAGCAGCTTGGATCTGGGGAAGGATGGCTACACCTTC. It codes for CASSLDLGKDGYTF.

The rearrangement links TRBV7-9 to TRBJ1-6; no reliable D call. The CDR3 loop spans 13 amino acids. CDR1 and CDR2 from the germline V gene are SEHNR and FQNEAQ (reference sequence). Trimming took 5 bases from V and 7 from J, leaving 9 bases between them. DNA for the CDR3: TGTGCCAGCAGCCTACTGGAAAATTCACCCCTCCACTTT. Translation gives CASSLLENSPLHF.

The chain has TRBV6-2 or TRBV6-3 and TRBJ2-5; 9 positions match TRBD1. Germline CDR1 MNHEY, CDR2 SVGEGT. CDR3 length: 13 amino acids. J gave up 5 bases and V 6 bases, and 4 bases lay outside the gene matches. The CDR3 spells CASSKDRGETQYF. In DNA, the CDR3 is TGTGCCAGCAGCAAGGACAGGGGCGAGACCCAGTACTTC.

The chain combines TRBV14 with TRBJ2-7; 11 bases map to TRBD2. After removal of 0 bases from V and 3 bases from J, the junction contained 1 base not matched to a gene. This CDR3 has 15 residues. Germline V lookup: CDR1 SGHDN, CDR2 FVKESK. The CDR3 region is CASSQETSGNYEQYF. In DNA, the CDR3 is TGTGCCAGCAGCCAAGAGACTAGCGGGAACTACGAGCAGTACTTC. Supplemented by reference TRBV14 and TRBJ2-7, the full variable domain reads EAGVTQFPSHSVIEKGQTVTLRCDPISGHDNLYWYRRVMGKEIKFLLHFVKESKQDESGMPNNRFLAERTGGTYSTLKVQPAELEDSGVYFCASSQETSGNYEQYFGPGTRLTVT.

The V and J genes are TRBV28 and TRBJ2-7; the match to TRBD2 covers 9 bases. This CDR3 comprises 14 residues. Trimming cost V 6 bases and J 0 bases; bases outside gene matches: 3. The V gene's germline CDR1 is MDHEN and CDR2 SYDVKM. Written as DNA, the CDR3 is TGTGCCAGCAGGACTAGCGGAAGCTCCTACGAGCAGTACTTC. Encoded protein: CASRTSGSSYEQYF.

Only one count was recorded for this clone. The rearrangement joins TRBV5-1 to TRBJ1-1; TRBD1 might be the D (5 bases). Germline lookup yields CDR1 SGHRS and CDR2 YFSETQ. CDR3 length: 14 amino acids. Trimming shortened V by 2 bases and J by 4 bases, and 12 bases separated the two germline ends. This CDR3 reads CASSFSQGSTEAFF. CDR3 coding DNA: TGCGCCAGCAGCTTTTCTCAGGGATCCACTGAAGCTTTCTTT.

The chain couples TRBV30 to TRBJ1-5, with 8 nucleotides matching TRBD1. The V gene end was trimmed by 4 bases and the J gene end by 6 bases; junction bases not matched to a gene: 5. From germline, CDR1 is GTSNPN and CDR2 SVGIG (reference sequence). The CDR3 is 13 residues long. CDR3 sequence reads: CAWKDRVGQPQHF. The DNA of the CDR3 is TGTGCCTGGAAGGACAGGGTCGGTCAGCCCCAGCATTTT.

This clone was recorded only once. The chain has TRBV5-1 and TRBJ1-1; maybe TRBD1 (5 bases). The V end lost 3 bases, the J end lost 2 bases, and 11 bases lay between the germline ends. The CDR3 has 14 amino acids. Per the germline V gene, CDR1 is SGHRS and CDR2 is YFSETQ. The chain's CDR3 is CASSSDRQNTEAFF. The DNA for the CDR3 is TGCGCCAGCAGCTCCGACAGACAAAACACTGAAGCTTTCTTT.

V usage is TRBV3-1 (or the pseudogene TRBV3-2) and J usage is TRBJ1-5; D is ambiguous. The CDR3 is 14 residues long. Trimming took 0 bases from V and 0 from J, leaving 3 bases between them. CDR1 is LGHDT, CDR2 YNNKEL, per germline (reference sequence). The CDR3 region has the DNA TGTGCCAGCAGCCAAGAACTTAGCAATCAGCCCCAGCATTTT. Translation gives CASSQELSNQPQHF.

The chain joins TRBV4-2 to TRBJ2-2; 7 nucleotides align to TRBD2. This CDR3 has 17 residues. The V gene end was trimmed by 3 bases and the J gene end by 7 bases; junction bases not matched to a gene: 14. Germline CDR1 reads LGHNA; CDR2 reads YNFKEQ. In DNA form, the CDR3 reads TGTGCCAGCAGCCATCAAGCGCCGCTAGCGGCGGGCGGGGAGCTGTTTTTT. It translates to CASSHQAPLAAGGELFF.

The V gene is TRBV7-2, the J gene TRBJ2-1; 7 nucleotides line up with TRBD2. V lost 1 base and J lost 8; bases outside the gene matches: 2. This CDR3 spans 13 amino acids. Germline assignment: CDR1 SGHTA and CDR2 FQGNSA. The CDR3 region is CASSLGGRYEQFF. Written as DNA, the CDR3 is TGTGCCAGCAGCTTAGGCGGGAGATATGAGCAGTTCTTC.

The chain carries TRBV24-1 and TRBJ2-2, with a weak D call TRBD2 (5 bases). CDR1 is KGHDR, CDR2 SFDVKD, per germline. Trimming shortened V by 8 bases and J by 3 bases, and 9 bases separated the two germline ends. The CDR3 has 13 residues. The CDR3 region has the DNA TGTGCCACCACCGACTATTACACCGGGGAGCTGTTTTTT. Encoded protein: CATTDYYTGELFF.

The CDR3 loop is CASSHSGNQETQYF. The CDR3 DNA sequence: TGTGCCAGCAGCCATAGCGGCAACCAAGAGACCCAGTACTTC. This sequence joins TRBV3-1 (or the pseudogene TRBV3-2) and TRBJ2-5, with a tentative D call TRBD2 (6 bases). This CDR3 comprises 14 residues. Per the germline V gene, CDR1 is LGHDT and CDR2 is YNNKEL (reference sequence). Deletions cut 3 bases from V and 0 bases from J, with 8 bases between.

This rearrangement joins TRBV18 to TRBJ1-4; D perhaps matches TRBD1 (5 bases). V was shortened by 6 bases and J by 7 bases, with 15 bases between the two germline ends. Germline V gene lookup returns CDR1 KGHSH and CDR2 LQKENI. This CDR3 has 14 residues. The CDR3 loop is CASSPGWSGEKLFF. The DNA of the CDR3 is TGTGCCAGCTCTCCAGGGTGGTCGGGTGAAAAACTGTTTTTT.